This T cell receptor beta chain was obtained from a study of radiotherapy plus CTLA-4 blockade in lung cancer. Study outcomes and limitations: Early blood T cell clone dynamics, with interferon-beta, were reported to best predict response.

Between the trimmed V and J ends, which lost 4 bases and 5 bases, there was a span of 11 bases. This CDR3 contains 13 residues. CDR1 is MNHEY and CDR2 is SMNVEV in the germline V gene (reference sequence). The study gave focal radiation plus ipilimumab CTLA-4 blockade to patients with chemo-refractory metastatic non-small-cell lung cancer. On this clone itself: Antigen unknown.

This table comes from immunoSEQ multiplex PCR, and its TCRdb copy is limited to in-frame clones, with some not included. Of 75,000 to 100,000 clones in the sample, roughly four fifths are singletons; the top ten hold roughly 3.5%. The rearrangement links TRBV27 to TRBJ1-1, with D uncertain. The sequencing here drew on peripheral blood, taken from a patient treated with radiotherapy plus ipilimumab. This TCR derives from a human donor with non-small cell lung cancer who had a partial response to radiotherapy plus ipilimumab. The CDR3 protein is CASSSAGGTEAFF. The CDR3 DNA reads TGTGCCAGCAGTTCCGCCGGCGGGACTGAAGCTTTCTTT.